A selection of T cell receptor beta chains follows, all from one sample in a study of cytomegalovirus exposure and HLA in healthy donors. Some clones are missing from TCRdb's copy, which holds only in-frame ones; the method was immunoSEQ multiplex PCR. Altogether 150,000 to 200,000 clones are present, roughly 80% being singletons, with the ten largest covering approximately 2.1%. Sequencing used PBMCs. The source is a man in his forties or fifties in good health and CMV-seropositive. Each CDR3 is given with its conserved first and last residue. The D gene is left open where the match is weak. Size is omitted from some rows. Given values are once, few, many or a class for expanded clones.

>TRBJ2-2|once|TRBV13|TRBD2
CASRRAGGPPNTGELFF
TGTGCCAGCAGACGAGCGGGGGGGCCCCCGAACACCGGGGAGCTGTTTTTT
>TRBJ1-3|-|TRBV10-3|TRBD1
CAISGTFQGAGGNTIYF
TGTGCCATCAGTGGAACCTTTCAGGGGGCTGGTGGAAACACCATATATTTT
>TRBJ1-3|-|TRBV9|-
CASDAGGLTGNTIYF
TGTGCCAGCGACGCGGGGGGGCTTACTGGAAACACCATATATTTT
>TRBJ2-5|-|TRBV28|TRBD2
CASSLGLAVQETQYF
TGTGCCAGCAGTTTGGGACTAGCGGTTCAAGAGACCCAGTACTTC
>TRBJ2-3|-|TRBV19|TRBD2
CASSMRAGGVTDTQYF
TGTGCCAGTAGTATGCGAGCGGGGGGCGTGACAGATACGCAGTATTTT
>TRBJ2-2|once|TRBV29-1|-
CSTAPGQGVRGELFF
TGCAGCACGGCACCGGGACAAGGAGTTAGGGGGGAGCTGTTTTTT
>TRBJ2-3|-|TRBV11-3|TRBD2
CASSLSRGGLDTQYF
TGTGCCAGCAGCTTAAGTCGCGGGGGTCTGGATACGCAGTATTTT
>TRBJ2-7|-|TRBV20-1|-
CSARSLFEQYF
TGCAGTGCTAGATCCCTCTTTGAGCAGTACTTC
>TRBJ2-7|few|TRBV18|TRBD1
CASSPGQAFYEQYF
TGTGCCAGCTCACCGGGACAGGCCTTCTACGAGCAGTACTTC
>TRBJ1-3|-|TRBV5-1|-
CASSLEGFGNTIYF
TGCGCCAGCAGCTTGGAGGGGTTTGGAAACACCATATATTTT
>TRBJ2-3|-|TRBV5-1|-
CASSWGSGSTDTQYF
TGCGCCAGCAGCTGGGGTAGCGGCTCAACAGATACGCAGTATTTT
>TRBJ2-7|-|TRBV5-8|TRBD2
CASGWEGISREQYF
TGTGCCAGCGGCTGGGAGGGGATATCGCGGGAGCAGTACTTC
>TRBJ2-1|-|TRBV7-2|-
CASSLGGWTAYNEQFF
TGTGCCAGCAGCTTAGGAGGGTGGACAGCCTACAATGAGCAGTTCTTC
>TRBJ2-2|few|TRBV7-9|TRBD1
CASSSNLPRDRTNTGELFF
TGTGCCAGCAGCTCGAACCTCCCTCGGGACAGAACGAACACCGGGGAGCTGTTTTTT
>TRBJ1-4|-|TRBV19|TRBD1
CASKDREYEKLFF
TGTGCCAGCAAGGACAGGGAATACGAAAAACTGTTTTTT
>TRBJ2-1|-|TRBV2|TRBD2
CATIAGGVCNEQFF
TGTGCCACCATAGCGGGGGGCGTCTGCAATGAGCAGTTCTTC
>TRBJ2-7|-|TRBV6-5|-
CASSRDFSSYEQYF
TGTGCCAGCTCTAGGGACTTCAGCTCCTACGAGCAGTACTTC
>TRBJ1-2|-|TRBV9|TRBD1
CASSEPLGQSYGYTF
TGTGCCAGCAGCGAGCCCTTGGGACAGAGTTACGGCTACACCTTC
>TRBJ1-2|-|TRBV25-1|TRBD1
CASSETGVTDYGYTF
TGTGCCAGCAGTGAGACAGGGGTGACGGACTATGGCTACACCTTC
>TRBJ1-4|-|TRBV6-6|-
CASSYSSWNEKLFF
TGTGCCAGCAGTTACTCGAGTTGGAATGAAAAACTGTTTTTT
>TRBJ2-5|once|TRBV7-9|TRBD1
CASSTTGMGSKETQYF
TGTGCCAGCAGCACGACAGGGATGGGGTCAAAGGAGACCCAGTACTTC
>TRBJ2-3|-|TRBV4-2|-
CASSQDLRTMTRYF
TGTGCCAGCAGCCAAGATCTTAGGACTATGACGCGGTATTTT
>TRBJ1-5|-|TRBV2|-
CASTLTGRNQPQHF
TGTGCCAGCACTCTGACAGGTAGAAATCAGCCCCAGCATTTT
>TRBJ2-5|-|TRBV5-3|TRBD1
CARSLPLRTGRVWYQSETQYF
TGTGCCAGAAGCTTGCCCCTCCGGACAGGGCGGGTATGGTACCAGTCAGAGACCCAGTACTTC
>TRBJ2-3|-|TRBV7-6|-
CASSLAGGFTDTQYF
TGTGCCAGCAGCTTAGCGGGGGGTTTCACAGATACGCAGTATTTT
>TRBJ2-4|-|TRBV4-3|-
CASSPSYPGDLAKNIQYF
TGCGCCAGCAGCCCTTCCTATCCGGGTGATCTAGCCAAAAACATTCAGTACTTC
>TRBJ2-4|-|TRBV5-4|-
CASSLDGGARNIQYF
TGTGCCAGCAGCTTGGATGGGGGGGCCAGGAACATTCAGTACTTC
>TRBJ1-1|-|TRBV5-1|-
CASSFTENTEAFF
TGCGCCAGCAGCTTCACAGAGAACACTGAAGCTTTCTTT
>TRBJ2-7|once|TRBV7-7|-
CASSNRAYEQYF
TGTGCTAGCAGCAACAGGGCGTACGAGCAGTACTTC
>TRBJ1-2|-|TRBV11-2|TRBD1
CASSLGPTGIGDYGYTF
TGTGCCAGCAGCTTAGGACCGACAGGGATTGGGGACTATGGCTACACCTTC
>TRBJ2-1|-|TRBV6-1|-
CASSGLEGHNEQFF
TGTGCCAGCAGTGGATTGGAGGGGCACAATGAGCAGTTCTTC
>TRBJ1-2|-|TRBV10-2|TRBD1
CASTGQGLNYGYTF
TGCGCCAGCACCGGACAGGGGTTGAACTATGGCTACACCTTC
>TRBJ2-3|few|TRBV9|-
CASSVSPKATDTQYF
TGTGCCAGCAGCGTATCTCCAAAAGCGACAGATACGCAGTATTTT
>TRBJ2-5|-|TRBV4-3|-
CASSQDPGSWETQYF
TGCGCCAGCAGCCAAGATCCGGGTAGTTGGGAGACCCAGTACTTC
>TRBJ2-1|-|TRBV6-1|-
CASSEALGAVYREQFF
TGTGCCAGCAGTGAAGCGCTGGGGGCAGTTTACCGTGAGCAGTTCTTC
>TRBJ2-2|-|TRBV6-5|-
CASSTMAPPGELFF
TGTGCCAGCAGTACAATGGCCCCGCCCGGGGAGCTGTTTTTT
>TRBJ1-6|-|TRBV7-2|-
CASSYGGGPLHF
TGTGCCAGCAGTTACGGGGGGGGTCCCCTCCACTTT
>TRBJ2-2|-|TRBV5-8|-
CASSTRQVPAGELFF
TGTGCCAGCAGCACGAGACAGGTGCCGGCCGGGGAGCTGTTTTTT
>TRBJ1-2|-|TRBV6-5|-
CALQYRVAYGYTF
TGTGCCTTACAATACAGGGTCGCCTATGGCTACACCTTC
>TRBJ2-5|-|TRBV7-2|-
CASSLAEQGQETQYF
TGTGCCAGCAGCTTAGCGGAGCAGGGCCAAGAGACCCAGTACTTC
>TRBJ1-1|-|TRBV6-5|-
CASSLLRGPEAFF
TGTGCCAGCAGTTTACTCAGGGGCCCTGAAGCTTTCTTT
>TRBJ2-2|-|TRBV2|-
CASKVQGGTGELFF
TGTGCCAGCAAGGTTCAGGGGGGAACCGGGGAGCTGTTTTTT
>TRBJ2-5|-|TRBV9|TRBD2
CASSRAGGLARETQYF
TGTGCCAGCAGTCGAGCGGGGGGGCTGGCACGAGAGACCCAGTACTTC
>TRBJ2-2|-|TRBV7-9|-
CASSFGLLNTGELFF
TGTGCCAGCAGCTTCGGACTACTGAACACCGGGGAGCTGTTTTTT
>TRBJ1-1|-|TRBV18|-
CASSPSSGFTEAFF
TGTGCCAGCTCACCTTCCTCGGGGTTTACTGAAGCTTTCTTT
>TRBJ1-4|-|TRBV28|TRBD1
CASSPPTGANEKLFF
TGTGCCAGCAGTCCCCCGACAGGGGCTAATGAAAAACTGTTTTTT
>TRBJ2-7|few|TRBV4-3|-
CASSQDRSGFSYEQYF
TGCGCCAGCAGCCAAGATCGGTCCGGGTTTTCCTACGAGCAGTACTTC
>TRBJ2-2|-|TRBV4-2|-
CASSQDPGQNTGELFF
TGTGCCAGCAGCCAAGATCCTGGACAGAACACCGGGGAGCTGTTTTTT
>TRBJ2-7|-|TRBV7-2|-
CASSSFSAYEQYF
TGTGCCAGCAGCTCCTTTTCCGCCTACGAGCAGTACTTC
>TRBJ2-7|-|TRBV5-1|-
CASSFLQASTSARQSREQYF
TGCGCCAGCAGCTTTTTACAGGCCTCCACCTCGGCCAGACAATCCCGCGAGCAGTACTTC
>TRBJ2-3|-|TRBV9|TRBD2
CASSAEATSGGASTDTQYF
TGTGCCAGCAGCGCAGAAGCGACTAGCGGGGGAGCTAGCACAGATACGCAGTATTTT
>TRBJ1-1|-|TRBV5-4|-
CASSLDRVRTEAFF
TGTGCCAGCAGCTTGGACAGGGTGAGAACTGAAGCTTTCTTT
>TRBJ2-1|-|TRBV7-2|-
CASSFFANEQFF
TGTGCCAGCAGCTTTTTTGCGAATGAGCAGTTCTTC
>TRBJ1-6|-|TRBV10-3|TRBD1
CAISRQGEDDSPLHF
TGTGCCATCAGCAGACAGGGAGAGGACGATTCACCCCTCCACTTT
>TRBJ1-5|few|TRBV10-2|-
CASSAQAPQPQHF
TGCGCCAGCAGTGCACAGGCGCCTCAGCCCCAGCATTTT